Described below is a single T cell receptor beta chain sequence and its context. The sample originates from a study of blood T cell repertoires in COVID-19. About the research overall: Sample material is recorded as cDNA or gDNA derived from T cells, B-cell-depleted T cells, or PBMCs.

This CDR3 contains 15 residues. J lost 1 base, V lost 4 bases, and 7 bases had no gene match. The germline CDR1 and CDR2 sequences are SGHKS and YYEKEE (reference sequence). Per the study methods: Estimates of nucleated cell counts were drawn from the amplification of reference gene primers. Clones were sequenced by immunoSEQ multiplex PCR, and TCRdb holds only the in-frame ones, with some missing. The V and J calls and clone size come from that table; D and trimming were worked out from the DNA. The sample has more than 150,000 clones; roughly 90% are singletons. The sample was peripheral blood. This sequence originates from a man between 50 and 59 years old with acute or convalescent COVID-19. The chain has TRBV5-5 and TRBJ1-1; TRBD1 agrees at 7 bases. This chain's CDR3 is CASSIPGQPNTEAFF. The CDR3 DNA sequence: TGTGCCAGCAGCATTCCGGGACAGCCGAACACTGAAGCTTTCTTT.